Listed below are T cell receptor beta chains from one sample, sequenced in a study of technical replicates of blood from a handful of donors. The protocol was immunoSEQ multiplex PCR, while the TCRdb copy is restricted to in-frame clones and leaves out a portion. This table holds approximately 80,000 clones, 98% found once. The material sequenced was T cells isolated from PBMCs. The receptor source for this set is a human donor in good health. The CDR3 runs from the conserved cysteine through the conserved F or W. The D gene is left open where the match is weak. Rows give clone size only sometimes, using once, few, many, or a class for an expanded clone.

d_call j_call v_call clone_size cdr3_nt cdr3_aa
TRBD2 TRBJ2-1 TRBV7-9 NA TGTGCCACGAATCGAGCGGGAGTGGGCATGGGGGAGCAGTTCTTC CATNRAGVGMGEQFF
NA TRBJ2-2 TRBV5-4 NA TGTGCCAGCAGCCAAGGGGCCGGGGAGCTGTTTTTT CASSQGAGELFF
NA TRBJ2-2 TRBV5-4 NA TGTGCCAGCAGCTTAACAGGGAACACCGGGGAGCTGTTTTTT CASSLTGNTGELFF
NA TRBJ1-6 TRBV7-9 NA TGTGCCAGCAGACAATGGGTTTCTAGCTCCTATAATTCACCCCTCCACTTT CASRQWVSSSYNSPLHF
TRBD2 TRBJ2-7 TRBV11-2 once TGTGCCAGCAGCTTAGTTGGTGGGAGGGCGTCCTACGAGCAGTACTTC CASSLVGGRASYEQYF
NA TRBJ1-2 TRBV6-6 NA TGTGCCAGCAGTCTCCAGGGTGCTGACGCTTTCTATGGCTACACCTTC CASSLQGADAFYGYTF
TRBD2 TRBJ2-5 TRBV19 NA TGTGCCAGTAGTCGGACTAGCGGGGGGATTGGGGAGACCCAGTACTTC CASSRTSGGIGETQYF
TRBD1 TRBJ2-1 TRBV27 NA TGTGCCAGTAGACAGGGCCTATCCTACAATGAGCAGTTCTTC CASRQGLSYNEQFF
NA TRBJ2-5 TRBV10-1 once TGCGCCAGCAGCCGGACTGTCCAAGAGACCCAGTACTTC CASSRTVQETQYF
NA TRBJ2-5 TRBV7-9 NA TGTGCCAGCAGCTTAAACAGGGCGGAGACCCAGTACTTC CASSLNRAETQYF
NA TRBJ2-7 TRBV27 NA TGTGCCAGCATAGATGGTAGCTCCTACGAGCAGTACTTC CASIDGSSYEQYF
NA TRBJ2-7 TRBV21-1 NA TGTGCCAGCAGCAAAGTTTTTCGAGTCTTGCGGGAGGACTACGAGCAGTACTTC CASSKVFRVLREDYEQYF
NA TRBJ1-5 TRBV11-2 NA TGTGCCAGCAGCCAAAATAGCAATCAGCCCCAGCATTTT CASSQNSNQPQHF
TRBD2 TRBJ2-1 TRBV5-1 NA TGCGCCAGCAGCCCCGGTCGGCTAGCGGGAGGGGACGACTCCTACAATGAGCAGTTCTTC CASSPGRLAGGDDSYNEQFF
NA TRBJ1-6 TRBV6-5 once TGTGCCAGCAGTTACACCATAGGGGGAGATAATTCACCCCTCCACTTT CASSYTIGGDNSPLHF
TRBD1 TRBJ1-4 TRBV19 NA TGTGCCAGTAGCCTACAGGGGAAGACTAATGAAAAACTGTTTTTT CASSLQGKTNEKLFF
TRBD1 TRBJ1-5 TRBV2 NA TGTGCCAGCACACCTCAGGGGGGCAGTCAGCCCCAGCATTTT CASTPQGGSQPQHF
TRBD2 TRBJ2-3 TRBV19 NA TGTGCCAGTAGTATAGCTAGCGGGAGTATAGATACGCAGTATTTT CASSIASGSIDTQYF
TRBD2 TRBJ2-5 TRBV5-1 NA TGCGCCAGCAGCTTTCCGTCAGCGGGGAGCCTACAAGAGACCCAGTACTTC CASSFPSAGSLQETQYF
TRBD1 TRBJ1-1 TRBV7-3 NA TGTGCCAGCAGCCGAGGACAGGGGAGGACTGAAGCTTTCTTT CASSRGQGRTEAFF
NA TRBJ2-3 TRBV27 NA TGTGCCAGCAGTTTATTAGGAGGCGACACAGATACGCAGTATTTT CASSLLGGDTDTQYF
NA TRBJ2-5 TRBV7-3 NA TGTGCCAGCAGCTCAAGCATGTCGGAGACCCAGTACTTC CASSSSMSETQYF
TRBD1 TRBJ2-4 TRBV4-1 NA TGCGCCAGCAGCAAAACTTCACAGGGGGACCGAGTCAAAAACATTCAGTACTTC CASSKTSQGDRVKNIQYF
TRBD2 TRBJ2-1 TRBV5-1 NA TGCGCCAGCTCAATCGGAGCGGGAGCTGAGCAGTTCTTC CASSIGAGAEQFF
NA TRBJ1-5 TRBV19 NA TGTGCCAGTGGGGTGGGGATCACAGGGTCTATTCAGCCCCAGCATTTT CASGVGITGSIQPQHF
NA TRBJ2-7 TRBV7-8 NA TGTGCCAGCAGCGACGGGACTCGCCTCTACGAGCAGTACTTC CASSDGTRLYEQYF
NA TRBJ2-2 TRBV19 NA TGTGCCAGTAGTATTGGGCAGAACACCGGGGAGCTGTTTTTT CASSIGQNTGELFF
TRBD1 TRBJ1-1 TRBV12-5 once TGTGCTAGTGACAACAGGGGGCGAGGTAATTACACTGAAGCTTTCTTT CASDNRGRGNYTEAFF
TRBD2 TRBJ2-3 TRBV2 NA TGTGCCAGCAGAGGAGCGGGGGGGCCTGGAGATACGCAGTATTTT CASRGAGGPGDTQYF
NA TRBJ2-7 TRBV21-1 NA TGTGCCAGCAGCGCTCAAGGACTAGCGGGGGGCTCGGGCTCCTACGAGCAGTACTTC CASSAQGLAGGSGSYEQYF
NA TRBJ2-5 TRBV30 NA TGTGCCTGGAGTCCCGGGACTCGGGAAGAGACCCAGTACTTC CAWSPGTREETQYF
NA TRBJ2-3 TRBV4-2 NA TGTGCCAGCAGCCAACCCAAATTTGACTCGCATGGAAGCACAGATACGCAGTATTTT CASSQPKFDSHGSTDTQYF
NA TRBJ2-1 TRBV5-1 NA TGCGCCAGCAGCGTAGACCCCCTGGAGCCTACAATGAAGGCCTACAATGAGCAGTTCTTC CASSVDPLEPTMKAYNEQFF
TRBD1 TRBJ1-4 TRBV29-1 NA TGCAGCGTTGAGAGTTTGGGACAGGGGGAGGATGAAAAACTGTTTTTT CSVESLGQGEDEKLFF
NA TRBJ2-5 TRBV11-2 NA TGTGCCAGCAGCTTAGACAGGGCCCAGTACTTC CASSLDRAQYF
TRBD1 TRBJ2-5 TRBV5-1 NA TGCGCCAGCAGCTTGGGACAGGGCGCTGCGCAAGAGACCCAGTACTTC CASSLGQGAAQETQYF
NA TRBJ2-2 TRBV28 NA TGTGCCAGCAGTCCCTCCCCATGGGGGGGGCCGAACACCGGGGAGCTGTTTTTT CASSPSPWGGPNTGELFF
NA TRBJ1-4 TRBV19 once TGTGCCAGTACCCTCCCCGAGCGGCGGCGGGATGAAAAACTGTTTTTT CASTLPERRRDEKLFF
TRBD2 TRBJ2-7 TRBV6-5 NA TGTGCCAGCAGCTCCCCCAGCGGGAGGGCCTACGAGCAGTACTTC CASSSPSGRAYEQYF
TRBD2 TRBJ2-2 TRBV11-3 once TGTGCCAGCAGCCCGGAGGGACTAGCGGGGTATAATGGGAACACCGGGGAGCTGTTTTTT CASSPEGLAGYNGNTGELFF
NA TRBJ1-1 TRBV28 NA TGTGCCAGCGAAACCTCAGGGAACACTGAAGCTTTCTTT CASETSGNTEAFF
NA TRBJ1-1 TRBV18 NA TGTGCCAGCTCATCCGGCGGAGAAGTGAACACTGAAGCTTTCTTT CASSSGGEVNTEAFF
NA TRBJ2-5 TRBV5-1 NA TGCGCCAGCAGCCAGGGACTCTCAGAGACCCAGTACTTC CASSQGLSETQYF
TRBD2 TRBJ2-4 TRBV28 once TGTGCCAGCAGTTTTGGATCACTAGCGGACCTAGCCAAAAACATTCAGTACTTC CASSFGSLADLAKNIQYF
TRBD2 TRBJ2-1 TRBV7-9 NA TGTGCCAGCAGCTTATTACCCGGCGGGGGGAATCATGAGCAGTTCTTC CASSLLPGGGNHEQFF
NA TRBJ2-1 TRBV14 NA TGTGCCAGCAGCCAAGCCTCCCCCCTCAGGGCTCTCCTCAATGAGCAGTTCTTC CASSQASPLRALLNEQFF